Below are 5 T cell receptor beta chains sequenced from a single sample in a study of glioma-infiltrating T cells. TCR alpha and beta CDR3 regions were amplified from RNA using iRepertoire nested multiplex PCR. TCRdb reprocessed the multiplex PCR reads with MiXCR, giving one entry per CDR3 protein. The profile covers roughly 200,000 distinct CDR3 sequences, with 43% appearing a single time and about 5.2% taken by the ten largest. The sequencing input was glioma tissue, nonneoplastic brain tissue, or PBMCs (not recorded which). The receptors were gathered from a human donor with low-grade glioma or glioblastoma, undergoing nonglioma brain surgery, or in good health (not recorded which).

Remarks on this clonotype: A much larger clone sits a single nucleotide away, making a read error possible. This sequence joins TRBV20-1 and TRBJ2-5; D remains ambiguous. Germline values: CDR1 DFQATT, CDR2 SNEGSKA (reference sequence). This CDR3 has 15 amino acids. The CDR3 reads CSARGKEVVVETKYF. Written as DNA, the CDR3 is TGCAGTGCTAGGGGGAAGGAAGTAGTTGTCGAGACCAAGTACTTC.

This clonotype was observed many times. The chain carries TRBV12-3 or TRBV12-4 and TRBJ2-1; TRBD1 aligns across 7 bases. Germline trimming cut 4 bases from V and 6 bases from J; bases unmatched to any gene: 3. This CDR3 contains 13 residues. The CDR3 DNA follows: TGTGCCAGCAGTTGGGACAGATCCAATGAGCAGTTCTTC. Amino acid sequence: CASSWDRSNEQFF.

The table lists this clonotype with many counts. This chain connects TRBV15 to TRBJ2-1; maybe TRBD2 (6 bases). Germline V gene data show CDR1 as LNHNV and CDR2 as YYDKDF (reference sequence). Trimming took 0 bases from V and 9 from J, leaving 15 bases between them. This CDR3 is built from 15 residues. CDR3: CATSRDRASAGEQFF. CDR3 in DNA: TGTGCCACCAGCAGAGATCGGGCTAGCGCCGGTGAGCAGTTCTTC.

The chain employs TRBV18 and TRBJ2-7; tentatively, D is TRBD1 or TRBD2 (5 bases each). V was clipped by 5 bases and J by 6 bases, with 17 bases between them. The CDR3 spans 14 residues. Germline assignment: CDR1 KGHSH and CDR2 LQKENI. CDR3 in DNA: TGTGCCAGCTCATTCCGGGACCAACTCACCGAGCAGTACTTC. It codes for CASSFRDQLTEQYF.

Details on this clonotype: A much larger clonotype is one base distant, so this may be a read error. This chain joins TRBV6-1 and TRBJ2-3; 12 nucleotides match TRBD1. CDR1 and CDR2 (germline): MNHNS, SASEGT. This CDR3 region has 15 residues. CDR3 loop: CASSAGTGGSDTKYF. CDR3 DNA: TGTGCCAGCAGCGCCGGGACAGGGGGCTCAGATACGAAGTATTTT.